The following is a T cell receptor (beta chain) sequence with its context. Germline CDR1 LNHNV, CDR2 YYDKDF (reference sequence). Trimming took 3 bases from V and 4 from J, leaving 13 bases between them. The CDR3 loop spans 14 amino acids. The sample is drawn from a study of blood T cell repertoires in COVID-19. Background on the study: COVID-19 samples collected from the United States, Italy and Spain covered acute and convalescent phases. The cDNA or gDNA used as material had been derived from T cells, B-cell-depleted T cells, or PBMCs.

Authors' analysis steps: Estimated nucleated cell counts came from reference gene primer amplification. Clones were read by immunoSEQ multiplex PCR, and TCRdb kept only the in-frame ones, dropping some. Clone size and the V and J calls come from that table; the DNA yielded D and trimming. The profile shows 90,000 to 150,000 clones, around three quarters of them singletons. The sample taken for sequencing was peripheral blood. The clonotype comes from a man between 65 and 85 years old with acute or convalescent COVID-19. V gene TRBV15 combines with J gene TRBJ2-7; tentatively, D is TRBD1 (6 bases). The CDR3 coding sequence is TGTGCCACCAGCAGCCCCGACAGGCGTTACGAGCAGTACTTC. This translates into CATSSPDRRYEQYF.